The sequence of this T cell receptor (beta chain) was determined in a study of T cells in Graves' hyperthyroidism and ophthalmopathy. General study results and limits: Separation of ophthalmopathy from stable hyperthyroidism was achieved by a 13 V-J model.

Regarding this clonotype: Its matching antigen is unknown.

From RNA transcripts, TCR beta CDR3 regions were amplified. The primer set for the first-round RT-PCR of the TCR CDR3 was HTBI. One entry per CDR3 protein results from TCRdb running MiXCR on the multiplex PCR reads. The table has hundreds of thousands of distinct CDR3 sequences, about 19% seen once. Hyperthyroidism had been newly diagnosed in patients aged 18 to 65, and its duration was under 2 months. Exclusion followed for patients with uncontrolled infection, other autoimmune disease, pregnancy or lactation. Clinical symptoms, serum thyroxine and TRAb, thyroid ultrasound and orbital computed tomography were used for the diagnoses. CDR3 size: 16 residues. The J segment lost 4 bases and the V segment lost 6 bases, leaving 6 bases of the junction unmatched. Germline V gene lookup returns CDR1 ENHRY and CDR2 SYGVKD.

The sample consisted of blood. The rearrangement uses TRBV10-3 and TRBJ2-3; 14 nucleotides match TRBD2. The source of this sequence is a woman in her forties or fifties with Graves' hyperthyroidism that later progressed to Graves' ophthalmopathy. CDR3 sequence: CAIRSGLAGGADTQYF. CDR3 in DNA: TGTGCCATCAGGTCCGGACTAGCGGGGGGCGCAGATACGCAGTATTTT.